The T cell receptor beta chain under discussion was sequenced for a study of metastatic and nonmetastatic thyroid tumors. Study at large: For malignant and benign thyroid patients, tumor or nodule tissue and blood were the sources whose repertoires were compared.

This clone was observed at least ten times. Thyroid surgery was preceded by no treatment in any patient. In the authors' methods: Construction of a distant-metastasis classifier for papillary thyroid cancer relied on CDR3 differences across clinicopathological groups. TCRdb re-called the PCR reads through MiXCR. The V and J calls, along with clone size, are taken from TCRdb and not from the paper's own processing. The sample consists of about 7,700 clones, less than 35% of them appearing once. The V and J ends lost 4 bases and 7 bases respectively, with 19 bases between them. The CDR3 covers 16 residues. The germline gives CDR1 LGHDT, CDR2 YNNKEL (reference sequence).

This chain connects TRBV3-1 to TRBJ2-2; TRBD2 might be the D (6 bases). This receptor was obtained from a female donor with papillary thyroid cancer or a benign thyroid nodule (not recorded which). Some clones in this sample may be carry-over from other donors' samples. Sequencing was carried out using tumor tissue. The CDR3 DNA sequence: TGTGCCAGCAGCCTCCCCGACGGCGGGCGGGGCGGGGAGCTGTTTTTT. It encodes CASSLPDGGRGGELFF. Filled out from reference TRBV3-1 and TRBJ2-2, the complete variable domain reads DTAVSQTPKYLVTQMGNDKSIKCEQNLGHDTMYWYKQDSKKFLKIMFSYNNKELIINETVPNRFSPKSPDKAHLNLHINSLELGDSAVYFCASSLPDGGRGGELFFGEGSRLTVL.